The source of this TCR beta chain is a study of cytomegalovirus exposure and HLA in healthy donors. In the case of this clone: Its target is not known.

J gave up 4 bases and V 2 bases, and 6 bases lay outside the gene matches. CDR1 is SGHDT and CDR2 is YYEEEE in the germline V gene. This CDR3 has 14 residues. Vbeta (60) and Jbeta (13) primers were used in the PCR. The protocol was immunoSEQ multiplex PCR, while the TCRdb copy is restricted to in-frame clones and leaves out a portion. The data show 200,000 to 250,000 clones, with about 77% seen just once and about 1.9% held by the top ten. General study results and limits: Further analysis, carried out later, found HLA-associated TCR beta chains more clonally expanded than equally common other chains. The authors later linked a missense DCLRE1C variant to TCR beta V- and J-gene trimming. Sequencing had likely introduced a cluster of highly shared sequence variants as an artifact.

Sequencing was done on a sample of PBMCs. The gene calls are TRBV5-6 and TRBJ2-7; TRBD1 matches 7 bases. This clonotype originated in a woman between 25 and 40 years old in good health and CMV-seronegative. CDR3 sequence reads: CASSFVGQPYEQYF. The CDR3 DNA sequence: TGTGCCAGCAGCTTTGTGGGACAGCCATACGAGCAGTACTTC.